Below, 30 T cell receptor beta chains from the same sample are listed, as sequenced in a study of blood T cell repertoires in COVID-19. The data were produced by immunoSEQ multiplex PCR, yet TCRdb's version contains in-frame clones alone and is incomplete. Of roughly 110,000 clones in the sample, roughly 81% are singletons; the top ten hold roughly 10%. Sequencing input: peripheral blood. These receptors all stem from a human donor in a cohort sampled during active COVID-19.

The chain recombines TRBV28 with TRBJ2-7, with 7 bases identical to TRBD1. Germline CDR1 and CDR2: MDHEN and SYDVKM. The CDR3 extends over 11 amino acids. The ends lost 10 bases at V and 9 bases at J; junction bases unmatched: 9. CDR3 protein: CATIIQGRQYF. CDR3 DNA: TGTGCCACCATAATACAGGGGAGGCAGTACTTC. The whole variable domain, filled in from reference TRBV28 and TRBJ2-7, reads DVKVTQSSRYLVKRTGEKVFLECVQDMDHENMFWYRQDPGLGLRLIYFSYDVKMKEKGDIPEGYSVSREKKERFSLILESASTNQTSMYLCATIIQGRQYFGPGTRLTVT.

This chain links TRBV27 with TRBJ1-2; 7 bases line up with TRBD1. CDR1 and CDR2 from the germline V gene are MNHEY and SMNVEV (reference sequence). The CDR3 sequence is 13 residues long. V gave up 4 bases and J gave up 5 bases; unmatched junction bases: 4. The CDR3 region has the DNA TGTGCCAGCAGTTCGGGGACAGTATATGGCTACACCTTC. This codes for CASSSGTVYGYTF.

This chain joins TRBV7-6 and TRBJ1-6; D is perhaps TRBD1 (5 bases). The CDR3 is made up of 15 amino acids. In germline, CDR1 is SGHVS, CDR2 FNYEAQ. V lost 1 base and J lost 4, with 8 bases in between. CDR3 bases: TGTGCCAGCAGCTTAGATGGGGGGTATAATTCACCCCTCCACTTT. This encodes CASSLDGGYNSPLHF.

The chain employs TRBV2 and TRBJ1-1, with no clear D. The germline gives CDR1 SNHLY, CDR2 FYNNEI. The CDR3 runs to 13 residues. The V gene lost 3 bases and the J gene lost 0 bases, with 5 bases spanning the gap. Here the CDR3 DNA reads TGTGCCAGCAGTGACGGGTTGAACACTGAAGCTTTCTTT. Its translation: CASSDGLNTEAFF.

This chain uses TRBV19 with TRBJ1-5; a possible D gene is TRBD1 (5 bases). Germline V gene sequence: CDR1 LNHDA, CDR2 SQIVND (reference sequence). Trimming removed 6 bases from V and 2 bases from J, with 11 bases in between. The CDR3 is 14 amino acids. CDR3 nucleotides: TGTGCCAGTAGACGGGGGGGTCGCAATCAGCCCCAGCATTTT. Its translation: CASRRGGRNQPQHF.

The V gene is TRBV28, the J gene TRBJ1-2; D may be TRBD1 (5 bases). Between the trimmed V and J ends, which lost 3 bases and 5 bases, there was a span of 10 bases. The CDR3 spans 13 residues. Germline CDR1 reads MDHEN; CDR2 reads SYDVKM. CDR3: CASSFDSTYGYTF. CDR3 coding DNA: TGTGCCAGCAGTTTCGACAGTACTTATGGCTACACCTTC.

This sequence joins TRBV19 and TRBJ1-1; D is unclear. V lost 8 bases and J lost 4, with 17 bases in between. CDR3 length: 14 residues. Germline values: CDR1 LNHDA, CDR2 SQIVND (reference sequence). CDR3 nucleotides: TGTGCCAGTCAGATGGTCGGAGGGAGCACTGAAGCTTTCTTT. As protein: CASQMVGGSTEAFF.

J is TRBJ1-1 and V is TRBV10-3; the match to TRBD1 covers 9 bases. Germline assignment: CDR1 ENHRY and CDR2 SYGVKD. J was trimmed by 6 bases and V by 2 bases; bases with no gene match: 10. The CDR3 is 16 amino acids. CDR3 nucleotides: TGTGCCATCAGTGAGGCTCTTAGGACAGGGGCTTCTGAAGCTTTCTTT. Residues: CAISEALRTGASEAFF.

The chain has TRBV4-1 and TRBJ1-4, with 7 nucleotides matching TRBD1. From germline, CDR1 is MGHRA and CDR2 YSYEKL. CDR3 length: 15 residues. After removal of 3 bases from V and 3 bases from J, the junction contained 4 bases not matched to a gene. The CDR3 here is CASSQDRLANEKLFF. Here the CDR3 DNA reads TGCGCCAGCAGCCAGGACAGGTTGGCTAATGAAAAACTGTTTTTT.

This chain joins TRBV30 and TRBJ1-6; unclear D gene. Germline-derived CDR1 and CDR2 are GTSNPN and SVGIG (reference sequence). This CDR3 comprises 14 residues. Between the trimmed V and J ends, which lost 5 bases and 3 bases, there was a span of 11 bases. Here the CDR3 reads CAWGRRVYNSPLHF. The CDR3 DNA is TGTGCCTGGGGTCGGCGGGTCTATAATTCACCCCTCCACTTT.

The chain is built from TRBV24-1 and TRBJ2-7; the match to TRBD1 covers 7 bases. V was clipped by 1 base and J by 2 bases; unmatched bases: 7. Germline CDR1 reads KGHDR; CDR2 reads SFDVKD. CDR3 length equals 16 residues. CDR3 protein: CATSDFAGGVAYEQYF. The CDR3 DNA sequence: TGTGCCACCAGTGATTTTGCAGGGGGAGTAGCCTACGAGCAGTACTTC.

CDR3 loop: CASTFSKADTQYF. DNA of the CDR3: TGTGCCAGTACTTTTTCAAAAGCAGATACGCAGTATTTT. The chain combines TRBV6-6 with TRBJ2-3; D is unclear. The CDR3 totals 13 residues. Trimming pared 9 bases from V and 4 bases from J, leaving 14 bases between. Germline V lookup: CDR1 MNHNY, CDR2 SVGAGI (reference sequence).

In its sample, this clone was seen once. V usage is TRBV28 and J usage is TRBJ2-3; D may be TRBD2 (6 bases). The length of the CDR3 is 17 residues. V lost 3 bases and J lost 0, with 16 bases in between. Looked up from germline, CDR1 is MDHEN and CDR2 is SYDVKM. The CDR3 spells CASSFVLALTSTDTQYF. The CDR3 coding sequence is TGTGCCAGCAGTTTCGTACTAGCACTTACTAGCACAGATACGCAGTATTTT.

This clone was seen once. J is TRBJ2-7 and V is TRBV2; perhaps TRBD2 as D (6 bases). CDR1 is SNHLY and CDR2 is FYNNEI in the germline V gene. CDR3 length: 14 residues. With 3 bases removed from V and 2 bases from J, the gap between germline ends came to 11 bases. DNA of the CDR3: TGTGCCAGCAGTGAGCGGGGTCGGGCCTACGAGCAGTACTTC. Its protein is CASSERGRAYEQYF.

This clone was counted once. CDR3 DNA: TGTGCCAGCAGTGAAAGGCGGAGAACCTCCTACAATGAGCAGTTCTTC. It translates to CASSERRRTSYNEQFF. The chain carries TRBV2 and TRBJ2-1; D gene ambiguous. The ends were cut back, 2 bases at V and 0 bases at J, with 11 bases in the middle. CDR1 is SNHLY and CDR2 is FYNNEI in the germline V gene. CDR3 size: 16 residues.

The sample holds one count of this clone. The chain uses TRBV2 and TRBJ2-7; 8 bases are a match to TRBD2. Trimming removed 6 bases from V and 2 bases from J; junction bases left unmatched: 6. The CDR3 is 14 residues long. The germline V gene encodes CDR1 SNHLY and CDR2 FYNNEI. This chain's CDR3 is CASRPGLGAYEQYF. Written as DNA, the CDR3 is TGTGCCAGCAGACCGGGACTAGGGGCCTACGAGCAGTACTTC.

In its sample, this clone was seen a few times. This chain uses TRBV7-9 with TRBJ1-1; D perhaps matches TRBD1 (6 bases). The CDR3 extends over 14 amino acids. Germline lookup yields CDR1 SEHNR and CDR2 FQNEAQ (reference sequence). Trimming removed 5 bases from V and 0 bases from J, with 10 bases in between. Written as DNA, the CDR3 is TGTGCCAGCAGCCGTGACAGGATGAACACTGAAGCTTTCTTT. Protein product: CASSRDRMNTEAFF.

This chain connects TRBV27 to TRBJ2-7, with D perhaps TRBD1 (6 bases). CDR1 is MNHEY and CDR2 is SMNVEV in the germline V gene (reference sequence). The CDR3 loop spans 15 amino acids. V was cut by 7 bases and J by 3 bases, with 19 bases left in between. CDR3 sequence: CASTSPTGPIYEQYF. The CDR3 DNA reads TGTGCCAGCACTTCCCCGACAGGTCCAATCTACGAGCAGTACTTC.

The chain links TRBV19 to TRBJ1-5; TRBD1 is a possible D gene (6 bases). Germline V lookup: CDR1 LNHDA, CDR2 SQIVND (reference sequence). Trimming took off 3 bases at V and 7 bases at J, with 16 bases between the two ends. CDR3 size: 15 residues. In DNA form, the CDR3 reads TGTGCCAGTAGTATTCCCTCAGGGGTGGGGCAGCCCCAGCATTTT. It specifies CASSIPSGVGQPQHF. Looking up the rest from reference TRBV19 and TRBJ1-5 gives the full variable domain: DGGITQSPKYLFRKEGQNVTLSCEQNLNHDAMYWYRQDPGQGLRLIYYSQIVNDFQKGDIAEGYSVSREKKESFPLTVTSAQKNPTAFYLCASSIPSGVGQPQHFGDGTRLSIL.

The chain uses TRBV4-1 and TRBJ1-5; 8 bases are a match to TRBD1. Germline values: CDR1 MGHRA, CDR2 YSYEKL. V lost 10 bases and J lost 5; bases outside the gene matches: 7. The CDR3 totals 13 residues. The DNA of the CDR3 is TGCGCCACCCGGACAGGGACGGATCAGCCCCAGCATTTT. Its protein is CATRTGTDQPQHF.

This clone was seen just once. This chain links TRBV7-2 with TRBJ2-3; 7 bases are a match to TRBD2. CDR3 length: 17 amino acids. After removal of 2 bases from V and 1 base from J, the junction contained 9 bases not matched to a gene. Germline loops: CDR1 SGHTA, CDR2 FQGNSA. CDR3 DNA: TGTGCCAGCAGCTTAATGGGGGGGGTTTCCCGCACAGATACGCAGTATTTT. It yields the protein CASSLMGGVSRTDTQYF.

With regard to this clone: Other DNA sequences from this sample encode an identical CDR3 as well. The V and J genes are TRBV14 and TRBJ2-7; 7 bases fit TRBD1. CDR1 and CDR2 (germline): SGHDN, FVKESK. The CDR3 totals 15 residues. The J segment lost 3 bases and the V segment lost 5 bases, leaving 10 bases of the junction unmatched. CDR3 nucleotides: TGTGCCAGCAGCAGGAGACAGGGTTTGGGCTACGAGCAGTACTTC. Amino acids: CASSRRQGLGYEQYF.

The chain combines TRBV28 with TRBJ2-5; 8 bases align to TRBD1. V gave up 9 bases and J gave up 4 bases; unmatched junction bases: 13. In germline, CDR1 is MDHEN, CDR2 SYDVKM. This CDR3 is built from 15 residues. CDR3 sequence: CASAMTGVRGETQYF. CDR3 nucleotides: TGTGCCAGTGCTATGACAGGGGTCCGTGGAGAGACCCAGTACTTC. Full variable domain (missing parts from reference TRBV28 and TRBJ2-5): DVKVTQSSRYLVKRTGEKVFLECVQDMDHENMFWYRQDPGLGLRLIYFSYDVKMKEKGDIPEGYSVSREKKERFSLILESASTNQTSMYLCASAMTGVRGETQYFGPGTRLLVL.

The count of this clone is one. The CDR3 bases are TGTGCCAGCAGCTCGGACAGGGACCACGAGCAGTACTTC. Its protein is CASSSDRDHEQYF. The chain combines TRBV7-3 with TRBJ2-7; 8 bases map to TRBD1. CDR1 and CDR2 (germline): SGHTA, FQGTGA. The CDR3 covers 13 residues. V shed 4 bases and J 5 bases; nucleotides not matched to a gene: 4. The full variable domain, its missing parts supplied by reference TRBV7-3 and TRBJ2-7, is GAGVSQTPSNKVTEKGKYVELRCDPISGHTALYWYRQSLGQGPEFLIYFQGTGAADDSGLPNDRFFAVRPEGSVSTLKIQRTERGDSAVYLCASSSDRDHEQYFGPGTRLTVT.

This chain joins TRBV6-1 and TRBJ2-3, with 8 bases identical to TRBD2. The trim removed 1 base at V and 5 bases at J, leaving 8 bases unmatched. Germline CDR1 is MNHNS and CDR2 is SASEGT. This CDR3 region has 16 residues. This CDR3 is CASSEGTSGAGDTQYF. Written as DNA, the CDR3 is TGTGCCAGCAGTGAAGGTACTAGCGGAGCCGGAGATACGCAGTATTTT.

V and J are TRBV7-6 and TRBJ2-1, with 10 bases fitting TRBD2. After removal of 5 bases from V and 6 bases from J, the junction contained 4 bases not matched to a gene. The V gene's germline CDR1 is SGHVS and CDR2 FNYEAQ. The CDR3 contains 14 residues. CDR3 residues: CASSQLAGSNEQFF. In nucleotides, the CDR3 is TGTGCCAGCAGCCAACTAGCGGGATCCAATGAGCAGTTCTTC.

This clone has only one observation. The chain is built from TRBV12-3 or TRBV12-4 and TRBJ1-3; D call uncertain. The V gene lost 7 bases and the J gene lost 1 base, with 8 bases spanning the gap. The CDR3 totals 13 residues. The CDR3 nucleotides read TGTGCCAGCACCTACGAGTCTGGAAACACCATATATTTT. Its protein product is CASTYESGNTIYF.

This clone was seen once. This chain joins TRBV6-6 and TRBJ1-2; 8 bases line up with TRBD1. J gave up 4 bases and V 7 bases, and 11 bases lay outside the gene matches. The CDR3 spans 15 residues. The germline CDR1 and CDR2 sequences are MNHNY and SVGAGI (reference sequence). As DNA, the CDR3 is TGTGCCAGCACCCCCTCGGCAGGGGGCCTCTATGGCTACACCTTC. It is translated as CASTPSAGGLYGYTF.

There are a few counts of this clone. The chain couples TRBV7-6 to TRBJ2-3; D might be TRBD1 (6 bases). This CDR3 is built from 15 residues. V lost 4 bases and J 0 bases, leaving 11 bases between the germline ends. Germline CDR1 reads SGHVS; CDR2 reads FNYEAQ. This CDR3 reads CASSSSTGSTDTQYF. In DNA, the CDR3 is TGTGCCAGCAGCTCCTCGACAGGTAGCACAGATACGCAGTATTTT.

The genes are TRBV28 and TRBJ1-4, with D hard to call. Germline CDR1 reads MDHEN; CDR2 reads SYDVKM. The CDR3 extends over 12 amino acids. V lost 1 base and J 8 bases, leaving 5 bases between the germline ends. The CDR3 DNA follows: TGTGCCAGCAGTTTATATAGCGAAAAACTGTTTTTT. It is translated as CASSLYSEKLFF.